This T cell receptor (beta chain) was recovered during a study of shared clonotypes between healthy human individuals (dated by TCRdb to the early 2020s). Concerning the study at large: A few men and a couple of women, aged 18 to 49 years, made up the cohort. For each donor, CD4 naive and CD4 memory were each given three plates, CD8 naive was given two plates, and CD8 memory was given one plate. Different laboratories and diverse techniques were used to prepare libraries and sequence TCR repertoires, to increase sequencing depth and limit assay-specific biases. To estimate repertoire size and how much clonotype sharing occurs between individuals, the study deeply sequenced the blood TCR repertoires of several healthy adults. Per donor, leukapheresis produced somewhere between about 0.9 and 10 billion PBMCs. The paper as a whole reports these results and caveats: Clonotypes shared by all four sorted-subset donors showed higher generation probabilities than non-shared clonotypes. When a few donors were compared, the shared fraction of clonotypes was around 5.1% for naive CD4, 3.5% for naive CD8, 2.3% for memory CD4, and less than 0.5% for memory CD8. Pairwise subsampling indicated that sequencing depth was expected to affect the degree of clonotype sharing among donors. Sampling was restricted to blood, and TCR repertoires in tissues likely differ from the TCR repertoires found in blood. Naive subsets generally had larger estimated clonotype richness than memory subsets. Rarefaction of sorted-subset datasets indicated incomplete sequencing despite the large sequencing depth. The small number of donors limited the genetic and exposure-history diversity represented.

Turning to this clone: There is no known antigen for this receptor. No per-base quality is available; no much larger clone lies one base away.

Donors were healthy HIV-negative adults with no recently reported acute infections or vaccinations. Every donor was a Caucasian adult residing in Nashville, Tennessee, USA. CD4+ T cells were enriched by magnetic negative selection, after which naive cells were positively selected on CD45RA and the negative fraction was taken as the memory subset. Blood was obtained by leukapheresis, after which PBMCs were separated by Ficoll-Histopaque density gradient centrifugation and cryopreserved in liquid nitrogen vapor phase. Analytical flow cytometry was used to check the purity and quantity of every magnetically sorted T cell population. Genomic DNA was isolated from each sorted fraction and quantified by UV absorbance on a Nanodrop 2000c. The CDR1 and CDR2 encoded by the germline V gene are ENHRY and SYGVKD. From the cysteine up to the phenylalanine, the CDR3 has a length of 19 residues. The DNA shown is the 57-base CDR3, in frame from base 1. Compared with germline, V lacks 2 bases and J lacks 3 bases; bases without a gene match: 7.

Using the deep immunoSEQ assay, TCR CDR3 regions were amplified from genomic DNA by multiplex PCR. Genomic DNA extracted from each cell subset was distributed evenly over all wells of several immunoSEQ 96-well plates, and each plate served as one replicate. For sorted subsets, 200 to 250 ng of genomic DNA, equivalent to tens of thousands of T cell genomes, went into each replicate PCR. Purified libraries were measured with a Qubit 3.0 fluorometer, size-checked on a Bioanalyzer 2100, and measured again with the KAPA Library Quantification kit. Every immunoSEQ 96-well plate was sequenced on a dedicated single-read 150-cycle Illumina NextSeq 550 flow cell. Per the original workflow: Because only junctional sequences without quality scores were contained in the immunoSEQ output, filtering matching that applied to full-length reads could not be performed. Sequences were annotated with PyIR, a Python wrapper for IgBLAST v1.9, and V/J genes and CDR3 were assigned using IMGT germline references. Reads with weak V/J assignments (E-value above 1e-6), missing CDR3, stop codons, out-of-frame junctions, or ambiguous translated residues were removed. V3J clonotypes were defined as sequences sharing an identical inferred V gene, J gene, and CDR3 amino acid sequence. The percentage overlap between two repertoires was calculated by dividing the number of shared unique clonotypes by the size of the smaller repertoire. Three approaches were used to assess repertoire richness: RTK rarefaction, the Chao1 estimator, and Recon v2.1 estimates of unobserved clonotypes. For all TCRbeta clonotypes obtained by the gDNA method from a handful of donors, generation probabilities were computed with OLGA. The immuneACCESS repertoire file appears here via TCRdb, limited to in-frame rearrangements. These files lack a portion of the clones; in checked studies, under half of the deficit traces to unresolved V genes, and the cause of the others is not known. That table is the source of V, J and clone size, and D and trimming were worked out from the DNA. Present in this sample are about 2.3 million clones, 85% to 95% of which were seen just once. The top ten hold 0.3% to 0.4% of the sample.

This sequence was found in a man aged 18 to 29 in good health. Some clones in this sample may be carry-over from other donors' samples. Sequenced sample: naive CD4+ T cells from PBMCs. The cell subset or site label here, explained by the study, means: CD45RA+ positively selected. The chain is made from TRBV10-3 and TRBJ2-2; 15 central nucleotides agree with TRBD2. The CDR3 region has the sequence CAISEMRTSGRADTGELFF. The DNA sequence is TGTGCCATCAGTGAGATGCGGACTAGCGGGAGGGCCGACACCGGGGAGCTGTTTTTT.